This T cell receptor (beta chain) comes out of a study of blood T cell repertoires in COVID-19. Study details: COVID-19 samples collected from the United States, Italy and Spain covered acute and convalescent phases. The cDNA or gDNA used as material had been derived from T cells, B-cell-depleted T cells, or PBMCs.

The CDR3 is 18 residues long. Germline CDR1 is LGHNA and CDR2 is YNFKEQ. Trimming stripped 4 bases from V and 2 bases from J, with 20 bases between. Sequenced by immunoSEQ multiplex PCR; TCRdb stores in-frame clones only, minus some. The table lists fewer than 250,000 clones, 65% to 85% of them singletons. This TCR was recovered from a man aged 50 or older with active or convalescent COVID-19. Sequencing used peripheral blood. V is TRBV4-2 and J is TRBJ2-2, with D perhaps TRBD1 (5 bases). The CDR3 nucleotides read TGTGCCAGCAGCCGAGGACCCTCGGAAGGGGCAAACACCGGGGAGCTGTTTTTT. This encodes CASSRGPSEGANTGELFF.